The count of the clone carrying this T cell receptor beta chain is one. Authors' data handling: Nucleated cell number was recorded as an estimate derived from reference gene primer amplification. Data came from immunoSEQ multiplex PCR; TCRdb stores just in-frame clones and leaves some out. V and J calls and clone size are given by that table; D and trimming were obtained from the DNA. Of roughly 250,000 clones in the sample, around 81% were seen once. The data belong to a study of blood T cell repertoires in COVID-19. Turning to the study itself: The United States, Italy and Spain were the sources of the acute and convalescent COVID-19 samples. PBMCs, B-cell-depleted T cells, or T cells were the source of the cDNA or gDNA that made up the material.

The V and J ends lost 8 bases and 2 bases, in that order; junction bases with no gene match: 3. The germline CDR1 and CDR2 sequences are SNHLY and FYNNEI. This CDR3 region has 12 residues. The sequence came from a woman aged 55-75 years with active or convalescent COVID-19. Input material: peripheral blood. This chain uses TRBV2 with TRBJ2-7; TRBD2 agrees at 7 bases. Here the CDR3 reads CASLRGTYEQYF. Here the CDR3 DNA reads TGTGCCAGCTTGCGGGGGACCTACGAGCAGTACTTC.